This T cell receptor (beta chain) was identified during a study of cytomegalovirus exposure and HLA in healthy donors. Whole-study findings and limits: Within the data, a cluster of highly shared sequence variants was likely a sequencing artifact. V- and J-gene trimming of TCR beta was linked (in a later analysis) to a missense DCLRE1C variant. When a later analysis compared HLA-associated TCR beta chains with equally common others, the HLA-associated chains turned out to be more clonally expanded and to have lower generation probabilities.

Researchers ran the PCR with 60 Vbeta and 13 Jbeta primers. Sequenced by immunoSEQ multiplex PCR; TCRdb stores in-frame clones only, minus some. The data hold 75,000 to 100,000 clones, with about 70% observed a single time. Regarding this clone: As yet, its antigen is unknown.

V lost 7 bases and J lost 4, with 13 bases in between. In germline, CDR1 is MDHEN, CDR2 SYDVKM. The CDR3 runs 13 residues. The chain is built from TRBV28 and TRBJ1-2; possibly TRBD1 for D (5 bases). Specimen: PBMCs. This clonotype was sampled from a woman between 65 and 79 years old in good health and CMV-seropositive. CDR3 coding DNA: TGTGCCAGCACCATGGGCAGGGCCTATGGCTACACCTTC. It encodes CASTMGRAYGYTF.